Listed here are 13 T cell receptor beta chains from one sample, sequenced in a study of blood T cell repertoires in COVID-19. Produced via immunoSEQ multiplex PCR; TCRdb's table is partial and in-frame only. The sample comprises over 150,000 clones, approximately 86% of which are singletons, and roughly 7% rests with the top ten. Sequencing was carried out using peripheral blood. Source of these receptors: a man between 50 and 59 years old with active or convalescent COVID-19.

This clone was detected once. The CDR3 protein is CASSTTSGRGYNEQFF. CDR3 nucleotides: TGTGCCAGTAGCACAACTAGCGGGAGGGGCTACAATGAGCAGTTCTTC. The V and J genes are TRBV19 and TRBJ2-1, with 13 bases that match TRBD2. CDR1 is LNHDA, CDR2 SQIVND, per germline (reference sequence). V shed 6 bases and J 3 bases; nucleotides not matched to a gene: 5. This CDR3 region has 16 residues.

The chain joins TRBV5-1 to TRBJ2-7; 8 positions match TRBD2. The V gene's germline CDR1 is SGHRS and CDR2 YFSETQ. The ends lost 4 bases at V and 1 base at J; junction bases unmatched: 7. The CDR3 runs 15 residues. CDR3 sequence: CASSPSRGGSYEQYF. CDR3 coding DNA: TGCGCCAGCAGCCCATCCCGGGGGGGTTCCTACGAGCAGTACTTC.

The genes are TRBV7-6 and TRBJ1-1; D unresolved. Looked up from germline, CDR1 is SGHVS and CDR2 is FNYEAQ. V lost 1 base and J lost 1, with 4 bases in between. The CDR3 is made up of 13 amino acids. DNA for the CDR3: TGTGCCAGCAGCTTAGGACAGAACACTGAAGCTTTCTTT. Translated, it gives CASSLGQNTEAFF.

The V and J genes are TRBV24-1 and TRBJ1-2; D call uncertain. The length of the CDR3 is 16 residues. Trimming took 2 bases from V and 3 from J, leaving 15 bases between them. Germline assignment: CDR1 KGHDR and CDR2 SFDVKD. CDR3 DNA sequence: TGTGCCACCAGTGATTCGCCATACACACCCGACTATGGCTACACCTTC. Amino acid sequence: CATSDSPYTPDYGYTF.

V gene TRBV24-1 combines with J gene TRBJ2-4; 7 bases fit TRBD2. The germline gives CDR1 KGHDR, CDR2 SFDVKD. The CDR3 contains 15 residues. The V gene end was trimmed by 6 bases and the J gene end by 0 bases; junction bases not matched to a gene: 4. Here the CDR3 reads CATSSGGLAKNIQYF. The CDR3 region has the DNA TGTGCCACCAGTTCGGGGGGATTAGCCAAAAACATTCAGTACTTC.

Remarks on this clone: This sample also contains other DNA sequences that code for the same CDR3. The chain couples TRBV10-3 to TRBJ2-7; tentative D call: TRBD2 (6 bases). The CDR3 runs to 17 residues. V shed 7 bases and J shed 2 bases, with 24 bases lying between them. The germline CDR1 and CDR2 sequences are ENHRY and SYGVKD. DNA for the CDR3: TGTGCCATCATGAGGAGGCTAGCAGGAGGGCTTACCTACGAGCAGTACTTC. Its protein product is CAIMRRLAGGLTYEQYF.

This chain links TRBV4-3 with TRBJ1-6; 9 positions agree with TRBD1. CDR1 and CDR2 (germline): LGHNA, YSLEER. This CDR3 is built from 17 residues. The V gene end was trimmed by 2 bases and the J gene end by 2 bases; junction bases not matched to a gene: 4. The chain's CDR3 is CASSQTTGGTYNSPLHF. The CDR3, as DNA: TGCGCCAGCAGCCAAACGACAGGGGGAACCTATAATTCACCCCTCCACTTT.

The chain uses TRBV5-6 and TRBJ2-3; 8 nucleotides line up with TRBD2. Per the germline V gene, CDR1 is SGHDT and CDR2 is YYEEEE. The CDR3 spans 16 residues. Trimming removed 4 bases from V and 0 bases from J; junction bases left unmatched: 7. CDR3 DNA sequence: TGTGCCAGCAGCCACCGGACTAGCATAAGCACAGATACGCAGTATTTT. As protein: CASSHRTSISTDTQYF.

The V and J genes are TRBV27 and TRBJ2-1; D is possibly TRBD2 (6 bases). This CDR3 region has 16 residues. CDR1 is MNHEY, CDR2 SMNVEV, per germline (reference sequence). Trimming pared 8 bases from V and 0 bases from J, leaving 17 bases between. In DNA form, the CDR3 reads TGTGCCAGCCTCCCAAGGGCGGGGAGCTCCTACAATGAGCAGTTCTTC. Amino acid sequence: CASLPRAGSSYNEQFF.

V and J are TRBV7-2 and TRBJ2-5; TRBD1 agrees at 7 bases. The CDR3 runs to 15 residues. V was clipped by 4 bases and J by 1 base; unmatched bases: 6. CDR1 is SGHTA and CDR2 is FQGNSA in the germline V gene. CDR3 region: CASSSWDSFQETQYF. CDR3 in DNA: TGTGCCAGCAGCTCCTGGGACAGCTTCCAAGAGACCCAGTACTTC.

This sequence joins TRBV24-1 and TRBJ2-5, with D uncertain. CDR3 length equals 11 residues. Germline values: CDR1 KGHDR, CDR2 SFDVKD. Trimming removed 3 bases from V and 7 bases from J, with 5 bases in between. The CDR3 sequence is CATSDMATQYF. In nucleotides, the CDR3 is TGTGCCACCAGTGATATGGCGACCCAGTACTTC.

The CDR3 sequence is CASSLRAGGFYEQYF. The CDR3, as DNA: TGTGCCAGCAGTTTAAGGGCGGGAGGGTTCTACGAGCAGTACTTC. The chain recombines TRBV27 with TRBJ2-7; 9 bases align to TRBD2. Looked up from germline, CDR1 is MNHEY and CDR2 is SMNVEV (reference sequence). The V segment lost 2 bases and the J segment 3 bases; nucleotides outside the gene matches: 5. The CDR3 runs to 15 residues.

A few counts support this clone. The V call is TRBV18, the J call TRBJ1-3, with unresolved D. Germline CDR1 reads KGHSH; CDR2 reads LQKENI. V shed 2 bases and J shed 2 bases, with 10 bases lying between them. The CDR3 runs to 15 residues. In DNA, the CDR3 is TGTGCCAGCTCACCAGCAGGTGCTGCTGGAAACACCATATATTTT. Translation: CASSPAGAAGNTIYF.